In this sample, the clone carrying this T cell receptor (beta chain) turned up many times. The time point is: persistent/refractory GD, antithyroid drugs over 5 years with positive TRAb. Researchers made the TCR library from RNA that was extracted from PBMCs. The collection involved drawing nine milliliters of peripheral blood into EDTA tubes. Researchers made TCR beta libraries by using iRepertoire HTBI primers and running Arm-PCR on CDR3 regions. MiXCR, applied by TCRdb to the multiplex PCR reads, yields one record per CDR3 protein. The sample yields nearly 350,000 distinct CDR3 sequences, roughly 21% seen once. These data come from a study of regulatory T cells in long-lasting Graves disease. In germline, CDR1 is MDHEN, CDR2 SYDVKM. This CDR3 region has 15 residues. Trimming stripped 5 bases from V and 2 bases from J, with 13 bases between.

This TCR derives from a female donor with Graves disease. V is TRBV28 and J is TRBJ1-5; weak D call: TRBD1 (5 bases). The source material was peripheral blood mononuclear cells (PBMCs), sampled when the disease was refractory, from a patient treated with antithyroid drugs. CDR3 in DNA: TGTGCCAGCAGTCCCGGGGGAGGGGGCAATCAGCCCCAGCATTTT. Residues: CASSPGGGGNQPQHF.